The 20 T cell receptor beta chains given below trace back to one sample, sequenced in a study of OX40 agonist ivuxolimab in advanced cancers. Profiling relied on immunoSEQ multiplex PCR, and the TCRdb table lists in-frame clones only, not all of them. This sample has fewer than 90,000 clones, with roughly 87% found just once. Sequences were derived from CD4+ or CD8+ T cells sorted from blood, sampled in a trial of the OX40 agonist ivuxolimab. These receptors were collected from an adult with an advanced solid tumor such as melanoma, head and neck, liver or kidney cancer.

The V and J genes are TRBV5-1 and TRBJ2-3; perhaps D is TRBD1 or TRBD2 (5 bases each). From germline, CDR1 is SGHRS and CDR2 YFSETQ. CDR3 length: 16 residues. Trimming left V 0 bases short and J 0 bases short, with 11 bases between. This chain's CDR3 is CASSLAGTYSTDTQYF. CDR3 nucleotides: TGCGCCAGCAGCTTGGCCGGGACCTATAGCACAGATACGCAGTATTTT.

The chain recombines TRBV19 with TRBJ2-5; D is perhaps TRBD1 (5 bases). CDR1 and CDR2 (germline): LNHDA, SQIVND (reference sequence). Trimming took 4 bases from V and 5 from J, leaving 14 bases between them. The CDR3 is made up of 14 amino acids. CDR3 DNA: TGTGCCAGTAGTAAGCAGGGATTGGGGGAGACCCAGTACTTC. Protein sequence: CASSKQGLGETQYF.

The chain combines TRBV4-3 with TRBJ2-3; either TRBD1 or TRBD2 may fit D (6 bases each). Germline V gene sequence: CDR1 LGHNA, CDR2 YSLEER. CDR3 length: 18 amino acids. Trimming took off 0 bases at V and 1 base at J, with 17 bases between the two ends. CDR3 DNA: TGCGCCAGCAGCCAAGAAGCACCATGGGGGGCCGGCACAGATACGCAGTATTTT. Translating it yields CASSQEAPWGAGTDTQYF.

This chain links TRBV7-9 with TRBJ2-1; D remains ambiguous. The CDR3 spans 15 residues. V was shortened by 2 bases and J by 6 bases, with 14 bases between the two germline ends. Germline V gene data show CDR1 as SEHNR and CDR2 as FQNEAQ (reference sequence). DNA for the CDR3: TGTGCCAGCAGCTTAAGGGTGTCAAGAGGCAATGAGCAGTTCTTC. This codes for CASSLRVSRGNEQFF.

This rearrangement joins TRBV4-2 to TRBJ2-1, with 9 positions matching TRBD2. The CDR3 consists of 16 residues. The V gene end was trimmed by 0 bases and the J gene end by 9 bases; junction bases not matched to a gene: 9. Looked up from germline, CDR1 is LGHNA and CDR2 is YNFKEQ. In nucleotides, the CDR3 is TGTGCCAGCAGCCAAGATCCGGCGGGGGGGCCCAGTGAGCAGTTCTTC. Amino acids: CASSQDPAGGPSEQFF.

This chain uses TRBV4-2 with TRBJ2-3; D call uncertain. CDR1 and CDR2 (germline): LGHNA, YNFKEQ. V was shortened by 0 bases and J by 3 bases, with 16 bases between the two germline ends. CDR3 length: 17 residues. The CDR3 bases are TGTGCCAGCAGCCAAGATTTCCAGCGACAAGCTACAGATACGCAGTATTTT. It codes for CASSQDFQRQATDTQYF.

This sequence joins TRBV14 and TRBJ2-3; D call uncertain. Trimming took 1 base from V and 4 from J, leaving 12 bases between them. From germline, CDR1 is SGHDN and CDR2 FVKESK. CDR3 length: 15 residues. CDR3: CASSQVFGRPDTQYF. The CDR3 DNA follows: TGTGCCAGCAGCCAAGTATTCGGACGTCCAGATACGCAGTATTTT.

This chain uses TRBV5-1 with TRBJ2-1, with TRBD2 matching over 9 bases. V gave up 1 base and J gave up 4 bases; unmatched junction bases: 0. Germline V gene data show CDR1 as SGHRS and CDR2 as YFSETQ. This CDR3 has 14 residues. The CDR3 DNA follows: TGCGCCAGCAGCTTGCTAGCGGGGTACAATGAGCAGTTCTTC. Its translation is CASSLLAGYNEQFF.

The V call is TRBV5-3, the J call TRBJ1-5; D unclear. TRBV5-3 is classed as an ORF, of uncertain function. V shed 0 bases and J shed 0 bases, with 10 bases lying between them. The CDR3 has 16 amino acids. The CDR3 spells CARSLGLADSNQPQHF. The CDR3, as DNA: TGTGCCAGAAGCTTGGGGTTGGCAGATAGCAATCAGCCCCAGCATTTT.

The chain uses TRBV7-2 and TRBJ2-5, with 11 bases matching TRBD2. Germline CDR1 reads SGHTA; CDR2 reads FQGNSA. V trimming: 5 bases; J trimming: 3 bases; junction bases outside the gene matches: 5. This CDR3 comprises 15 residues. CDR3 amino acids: CASSRTSGGKETQYF. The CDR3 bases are TGTGCCAGCAGCCGTACTAGCGGGGGTAAAGAGACCCAGTACTTC.

The CDR3 here is CASSEGLYNTDTQYF. The CDR3 DNA sequence: TGTGCCAGCAGTGAGGGTCTCTACAACACAGATACGCAGTATTTT. The rearrangement uses TRBV2 and TRBJ2-3; D ambiguous. This CDR3 is built from 15 residues. Looked up from germline, CDR1 is SNHLY and CDR2 is FYNNEI. With 3 bases removed from V and 2 bases from J, the gap between germline ends came to 12 bases.

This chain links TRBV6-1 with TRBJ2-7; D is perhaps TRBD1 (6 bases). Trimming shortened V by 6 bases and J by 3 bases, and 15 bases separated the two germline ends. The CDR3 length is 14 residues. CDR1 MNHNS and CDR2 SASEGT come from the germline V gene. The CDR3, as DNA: TGTGCCAGCAGGGGAAGGACAGCGCTCTACGAGCAGTACTTC. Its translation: CASRGRTALYEQYF.

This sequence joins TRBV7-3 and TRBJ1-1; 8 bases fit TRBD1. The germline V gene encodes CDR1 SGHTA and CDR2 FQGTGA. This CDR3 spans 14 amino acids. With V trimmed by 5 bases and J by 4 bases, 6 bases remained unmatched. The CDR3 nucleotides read TGTGCCAGCAGCCCCCGACAGGGGAGCACTGAAGCTTTCTTT. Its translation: CASSPRQGSTEAFF.

The CDR3 loop reads CASSLDYSSPLHF. The CDR3 DNA reads as TGTGCCAGCAGCTTAGATTACTCGTCACCCCTCCACTTT. The chain links TRBV11-3 to TRBJ1-6; no clear D gene. Germline V gives CDR1 SGHNT, CDR2 YENEEA. The V end lost 0 bases, the J end lost 10 bases, and 7 bases lay between the germline ends. CDR3 size: 13 residues.

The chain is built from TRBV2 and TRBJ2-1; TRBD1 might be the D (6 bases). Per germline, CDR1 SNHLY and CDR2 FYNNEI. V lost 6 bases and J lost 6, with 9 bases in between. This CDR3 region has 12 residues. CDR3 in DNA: TGTGCCAGCAGAAGACAGGTCAATGAGCAGTTCTTC. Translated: CASRRQVNEQFF.

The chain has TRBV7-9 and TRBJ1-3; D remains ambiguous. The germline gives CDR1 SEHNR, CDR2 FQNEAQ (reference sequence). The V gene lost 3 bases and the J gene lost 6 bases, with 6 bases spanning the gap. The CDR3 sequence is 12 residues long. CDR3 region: CASSFSSNTIYF. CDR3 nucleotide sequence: TGTGCCAGCAGCTTTTCATCAAACACCATATATTTT. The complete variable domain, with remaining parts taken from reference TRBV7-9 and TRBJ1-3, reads DTGVSQNPRHKITKRGQNVTFRCDPISEHNRLYWYRQTLGQGPEFLTYFQNEAQLEKSRLLSDRFSAERPKGSFSTLEIQRTEQGDSAMYLCASSFSSNTIYFGEGSWLTVV.

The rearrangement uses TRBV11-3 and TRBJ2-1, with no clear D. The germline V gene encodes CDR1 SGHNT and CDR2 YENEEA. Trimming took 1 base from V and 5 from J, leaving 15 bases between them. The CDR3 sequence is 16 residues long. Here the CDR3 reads CASSLGVDFEDNEQFF. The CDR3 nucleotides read TGTGCCAGCAGCTTAGGGGTCGATTTTGAGGACAATGAGCAGTTCTTC.

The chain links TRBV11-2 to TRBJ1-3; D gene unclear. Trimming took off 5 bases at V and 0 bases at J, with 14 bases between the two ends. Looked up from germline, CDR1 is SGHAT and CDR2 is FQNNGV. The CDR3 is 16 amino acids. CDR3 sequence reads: CASSPGMVGSGNTIYF. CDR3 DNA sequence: TGTGCCAGCAGCCCCGGGATGGTCGGCTCTGGAAACACCATATATTTT.

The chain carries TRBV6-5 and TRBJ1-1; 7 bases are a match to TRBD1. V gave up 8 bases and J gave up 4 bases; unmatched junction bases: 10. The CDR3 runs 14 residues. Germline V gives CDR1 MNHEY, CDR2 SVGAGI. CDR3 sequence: CASHPGTGVTEAFF. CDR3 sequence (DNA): TGTGCCAGCCACCCCGGAACAGGGGTCACTGAAGCTTTCTTT.

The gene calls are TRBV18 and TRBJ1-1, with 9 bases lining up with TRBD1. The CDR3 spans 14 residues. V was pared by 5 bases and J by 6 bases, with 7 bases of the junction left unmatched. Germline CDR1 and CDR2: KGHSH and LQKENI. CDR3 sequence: CASSIGQGISEAFF. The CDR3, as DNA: TGTGCCAGCTCAATCGGACAGGGGATATCTGAAGCTTTCTTT. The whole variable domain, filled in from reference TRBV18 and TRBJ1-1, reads NAGVMQNPRHLVRRRGQEARLRCSPMKGHSHVYWYRQLPEEGLKFMVYLQKENIIDESGMPKERFSAEFPKEGPSILRIQQVVRGDSAAYFCASSIGQGISEAFFGQGTRLTVV.